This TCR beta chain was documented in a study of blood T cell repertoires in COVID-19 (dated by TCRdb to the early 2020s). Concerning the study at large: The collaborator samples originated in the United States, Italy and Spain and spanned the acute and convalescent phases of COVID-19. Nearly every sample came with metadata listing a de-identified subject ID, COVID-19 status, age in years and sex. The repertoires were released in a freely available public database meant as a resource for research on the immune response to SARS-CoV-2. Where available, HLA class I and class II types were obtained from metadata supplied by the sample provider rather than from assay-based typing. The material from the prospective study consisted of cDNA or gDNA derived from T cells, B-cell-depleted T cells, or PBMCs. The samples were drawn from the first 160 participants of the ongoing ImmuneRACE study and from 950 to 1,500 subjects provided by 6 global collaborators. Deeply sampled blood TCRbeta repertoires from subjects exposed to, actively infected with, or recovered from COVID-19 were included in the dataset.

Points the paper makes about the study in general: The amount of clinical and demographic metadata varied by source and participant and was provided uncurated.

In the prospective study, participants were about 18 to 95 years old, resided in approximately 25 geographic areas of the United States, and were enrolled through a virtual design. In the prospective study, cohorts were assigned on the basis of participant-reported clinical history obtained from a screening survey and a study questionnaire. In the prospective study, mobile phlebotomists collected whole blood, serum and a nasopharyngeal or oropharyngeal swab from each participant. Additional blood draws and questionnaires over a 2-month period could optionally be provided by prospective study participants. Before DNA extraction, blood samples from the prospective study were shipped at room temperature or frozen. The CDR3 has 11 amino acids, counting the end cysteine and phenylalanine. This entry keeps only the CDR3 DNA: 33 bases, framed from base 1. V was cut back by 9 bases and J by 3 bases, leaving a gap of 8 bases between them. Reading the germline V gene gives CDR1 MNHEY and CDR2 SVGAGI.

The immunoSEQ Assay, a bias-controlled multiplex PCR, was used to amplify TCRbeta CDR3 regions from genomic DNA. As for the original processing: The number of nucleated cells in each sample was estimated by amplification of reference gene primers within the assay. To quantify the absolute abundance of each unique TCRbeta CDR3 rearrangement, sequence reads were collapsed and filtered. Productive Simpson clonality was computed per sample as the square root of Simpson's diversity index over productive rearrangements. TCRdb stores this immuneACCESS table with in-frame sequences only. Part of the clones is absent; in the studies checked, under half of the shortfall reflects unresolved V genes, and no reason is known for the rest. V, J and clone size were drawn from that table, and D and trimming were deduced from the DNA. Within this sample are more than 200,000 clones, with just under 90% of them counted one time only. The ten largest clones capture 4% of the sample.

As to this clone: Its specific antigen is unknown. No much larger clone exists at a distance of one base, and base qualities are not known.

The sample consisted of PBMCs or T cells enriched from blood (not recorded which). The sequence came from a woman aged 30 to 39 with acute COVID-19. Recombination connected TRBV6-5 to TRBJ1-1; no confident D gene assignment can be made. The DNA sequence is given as TGTGCCAGTTTAATGTACACTGAAGCTTTCTTT. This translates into CASLMYTEAFF.